The T cell receptor (beta chain) described here comes from a study of CD8 T cells in ankylosing spondylitis (dated by TCRdb to the late 2010s). At the level of the whole study: T cell receptor beta repertoires were profiled in healthy donors and ankylosing spondylitis patients so that disease-linked TCR variants could be found. The full study cohort was made up of over 20 ankylosing spondylitis patients and about a hundred healthy donors. Peripheral blood samples were taken, and synovial fluid was additionally collected from ankylosing spondylitis patients. Broader findings and caveats from the paper: A CD8+ phenotype was shown by the disease-linked clones, which were found at relatively low frequencies in peripheral blood. Some of the motif variants had been reported before in the synovial fluid and blood of reactive arthritis patients, a finding that suggests common disease-initiation mechanisms. According to the report, matched synovial fluid samples from ankylosing spondylitis patients were significantly enriched for the disease-linked clones. A TCR beta motif of several highly homologous amino acid variants appeared characteristic of blood from ankylosing spondylitis patients.

From the cysteine through the phenylalanine, the CDR3 covers 17 amino acids. The read is trimmed to its CDR3 DNA, 51 bases read in frame from base 1. From the germline V gene, CDR1 is MNHNS and CDR2 is SASEGT. V loses 6 bases at its end and J loses 5 bases; junction bases beyond the gene matches: 15. Sequenced using an Illumina HiSeq 2500. Quantitative 5'-RACE with molecular barcodes was used to prepare TCR beta libraries. As for the original processing: A new computational method based on a probabilistic model of VDJ rearrangement was used to identify disease-linked TCR variants. TCRdb took the public reads, trimmed them with fastp at Q25, ran MiXCR for clone calling and kept in-frame beta chains. Each CDR3 protein appears once, grouped with its most common genes and DNA. It is TCRdb's table, rather than the study itself, that gives the V and J calls and clone size. The sample table holds a few hundred thousand distinct CDR3 sequences, of which 15% to 20% were seen once. The ten largest clones capture roughly a third of the sample.

As for this clonotype: The specificity of this receptor is unknown. No much larger clone exists at a distance of one base, and base qualities are not known.

The sample taken for sequencing was blood, either unsorted or a sorted T cell fraction (not recorded which). The sequence was collected from a male donor with ankylosing spondylitis or in good health (not recorded which). In this chain, TRBV6-1 is recombined with TRBJ2-2; 7 of the junction bases match TRBD1. The CDR3 in this case is CASSPRLGTVRTGELFF. At the DNA level, the sequence is TGTGCCAGCAGCCCACGCCTCGGGACAGTTAGGACCGGGGAGCTGTTTTTT.